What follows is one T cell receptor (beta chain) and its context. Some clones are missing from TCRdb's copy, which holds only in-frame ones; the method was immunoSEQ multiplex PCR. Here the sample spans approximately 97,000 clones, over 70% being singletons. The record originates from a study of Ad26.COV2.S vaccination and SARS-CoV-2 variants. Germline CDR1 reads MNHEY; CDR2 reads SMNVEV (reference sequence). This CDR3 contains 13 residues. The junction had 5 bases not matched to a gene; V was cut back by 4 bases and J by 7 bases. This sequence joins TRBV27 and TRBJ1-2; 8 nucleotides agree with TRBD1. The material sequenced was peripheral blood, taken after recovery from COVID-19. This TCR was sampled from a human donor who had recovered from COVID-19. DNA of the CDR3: TGTGCCAGCAGTTCCCCAGGGGGCTTTGGCTACACCTTC. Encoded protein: CASSSPGGFGYTF.